The clone carrying this TCR beta chain was counted once. MiXCR was run by TCRdb on the RT-PCR reads, yielding one entry per CDR3 protein. The repertoire holds about 680,000 distinct CDR3 sequences, with 13% to 15% as singletons. The CDR3 length is 13 residues. Germline CDR1 reads SQVTM; CDR2 reads ANQGSEA. The V gene end was trimmed by 5 bases and the J gene end by 11 bases; junction bases not matched to a gene: 10. V is TRBV29-1 and J is TRBJ2-3, with TRBD1 matching 10 bases. The material sequenced was memory CD4+ T cells from blood. The receptor was derived from a female donor in good health, serving as a healthy control. DNA of the CDR3: TGCAGCGTTAGACAGGGGGCGGACAATGAGCAGTATTTT. Translating it yields CSVRQGADNEQYF.